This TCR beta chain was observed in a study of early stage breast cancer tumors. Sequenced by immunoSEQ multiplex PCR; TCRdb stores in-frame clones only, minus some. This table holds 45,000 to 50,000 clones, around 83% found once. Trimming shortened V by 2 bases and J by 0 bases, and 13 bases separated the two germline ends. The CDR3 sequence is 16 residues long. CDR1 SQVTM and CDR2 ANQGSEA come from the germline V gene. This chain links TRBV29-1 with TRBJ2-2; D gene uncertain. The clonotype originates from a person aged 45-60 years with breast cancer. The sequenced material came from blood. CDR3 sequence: CSVEFPGQTNTGELFF. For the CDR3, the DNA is TGCAGCGTTGAATTCCCCGGGCAGACGAACACCGGGGAGCTGTTTTTT.